This TCR beta chain originates from a study of CD8 T cells in ankylosing spondylitis. Points from the study as a whole: Reactive arthritis synovial fluid and blood were previously reported to contain some motif variants.

MiXCR, applied by TCRdb to the 5' RACE reads, yields one record per CDR3 protein. Of under 250,000 distinct CDR3 sequences in the sample, around 11% are singletons; the top ten hold 5.5% to 8%. Germline V gene data show CDR1 as MNHEY and CDR2 as SMNVEV (reference sequence). There are 13 residues in the CDR3. V dropped 6 bases and J dropped 5 bases, with 8 bases sitting between them. This clonotype was counted at least ten times. The antigen is undetermined. The clonotype was recovered from a male donor with ankylosing spondylitis or in good health (not recorded which). The V gene is TRBV27, the J gene TRBJ1-6; unclear D gene. The sequenced sample was blood, either unsorted or a sorted T cell fraction (not recorded which). CDR3 DNA sequence: TGTGCCAGCAGACTATCGAATAATTCACCCCTCCACTTT. Its protein is CASRLSNNSPLHF.